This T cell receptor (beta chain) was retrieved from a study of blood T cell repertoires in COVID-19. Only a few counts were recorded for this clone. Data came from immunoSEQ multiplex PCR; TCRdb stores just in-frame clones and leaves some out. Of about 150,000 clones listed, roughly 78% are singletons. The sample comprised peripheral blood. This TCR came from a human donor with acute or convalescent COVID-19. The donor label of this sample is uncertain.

The CDR3 DNA is TGTGCCAGCAGCTTGCTCTTAGACAGGAGCAATCAGCCCCAGCATTTT. Translating gives CASSLLLDRSNQPQHF. The chain is built from TRBV5-5 and TRBJ1-5; D is possibly TRBD1 (6 bases). The CDR3 loop spans 16 amino acids. Germline V gene data show CDR1 as SGHKS and CDR2 as YYEKEE (reference sequence). Trimming took 1 base from V and 1 from J, leaving 12 bases between them.